Sequencing of this T cell receptor (beta chain) was carried out in a study of cytomegalovirus exposure and HLA in healthy donors. Study-wide findings and caveats: Overall, roughly 160 TCR beta chains were annotated as cytomegalovirus-associated.

With 60 Vbeta and 13 Jbeta primers, the PCR was carried out. Here immunoSEQ multiplex PCR was the method, and the copy in TCRdb shows in-frame clones only, minus some. This table has 150,000 to 200,000 clones, around nine tenths appearing once. With respect to this clone: Its antigen is currently unknown.

The trim removed 2 bases at V and 4 bases at J, leaving 6 bases unmatched. The CDR3 loop spans 15 amino acids. Germline V CDR1 and CDR2: SGHTA, FQGNSA. This receptor was taken from a woman aged 18-29 years in good health and CMV-seronegative. The chain couples TRBV7-2 to TRBJ1-2, with 8 bases matching TRBD1. The source material was PBMCs. CDR3 bases: TGTGCCAGCAGCTTACGGACAGGGATGCTCTATGGCTACACCTTC. Translated, it gives CASSLRTGMLYGYTF.